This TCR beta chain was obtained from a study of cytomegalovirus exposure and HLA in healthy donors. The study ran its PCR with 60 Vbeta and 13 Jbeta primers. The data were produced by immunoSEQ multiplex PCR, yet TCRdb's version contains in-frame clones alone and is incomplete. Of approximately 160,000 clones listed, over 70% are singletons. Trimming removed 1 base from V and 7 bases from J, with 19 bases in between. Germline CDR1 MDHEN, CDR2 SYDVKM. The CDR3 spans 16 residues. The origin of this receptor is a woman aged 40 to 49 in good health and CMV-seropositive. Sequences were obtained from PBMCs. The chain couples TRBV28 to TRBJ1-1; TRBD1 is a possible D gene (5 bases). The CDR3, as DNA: TGTGCCAGCAGTTTATCCCTAATGGTGGGGGGAGGTGAAGCTTTCTTT. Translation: CASSLSLMVGGGEAFF.